A selection of T cell receptor beta chains follows, all from one sample in a study of T-cell reconstitution after alpha-beta-depleted transplantation in children. One entry per CDR3 protein, called by TCRdb with MiXCR from the PCR reads. This sample yields about a million distinct CDR3 sequences, of which less than 30% are seen a single time; around 30% belongs to the top ten. The sample consisted of PBMCs, mostly from graft donor cells, taken 360 days after TCRalphabeta/CD19-depleted stem cell transplant. The receptors were gathered from a boy in the first two years of life who had a stem cell transplant for SCID, so the T cells may come from the graft donor. CDR3s include the opening cysteine and the closing phenylalanine or tryptophan. A D gene is named only where the DNA matches it firmly. For some rows the clone size is stated as once, few or many, or as a class when expanded; others skip it.

clone size,V gene,D gene,J gene,CDR3 DNA,CDR3 protein
few,TRBV20-1,TRBD1,TRBJ2-1,TGCAGTGCTTCCGGGACAGTGCCTTACAATGAGCAGTTCTTC,CSASGTVPYNEQFF
-,TRBV4-3,-,TRBJ2-2,TGCGCCAGCAGCCACCTTGTCAGAAACACCGGGGAGCTGTTTTTT,CASSHLVRNTGELFF
-,TRBV7-2,TRBD2,TRBJ2-1,TGTGCCAGCAGCTATACTAGCGGGGGGAACAATGAGCAGTTCTTC,CASSYTSGGNNEQFF
few,TRBV12-3/TRBV12-4,TRBD1,TRBJ2-7,TGTGCCAGCAGACACCCGACAGGGGTTGGGCAGTACTTC,CASRHPTGVGQYF
-,TRBV28,-,TRBJ2-7,TGTGCCAGCAGCACGACAGCAATACTGACCACCAGAGACTACGAGCAGTACTTC,CASSTTAILTTRDYEQYF
-,TRBV4-2,TRBD2,TRBJ2-3,TGTGCCAGCAGCCAGCGGGGGGGCCCCGGCACAGATACGCAGTATTTT,CASSQRGGPGTDTQYF
few,TRBV2,TRBD1,TRBJ2-7,TGTGCCAGCAGCGAAGGACAGGTCTACGAGCAGTACTTC,CASSEGQVYEQYF
-,TRBV19,-,TRBJ2-7,TGTGCCACCAAGGCAGGACCGACCTCCTACGAGCAGTACTTC,CATKAGPTSYEQYF
few,TRBV6-2/TRBV6-3,TRBD1,TRBJ1-1,TGTGCCAGTTCCCTTTTTTCAGGGGGCACTGAAGCTTTCTTT,CASSLFSGGTEAFF
-,TRBV4-2,-,TRBJ1-2,TGTGCCAGCAGCCCTAAGTTCAGGGCGGAGGGAGATGGCTACACCTTC,CASSPKFRAEGDGYTF
-,TRBV6-2/TRBV6-3,TRBD2,TRBJ2-3,TGTGCCAGCAGTAACGGGGGGTTTGGCGCAGATACGCAGTATTTT,CASSNGGFGADTQYF
few,TRBV15,TRBD2,TRBJ2-1,TGTGCCACCAGCAGATCGAAGGGACTAGCGGGGACTCTTGAGCAGTTCTTC,CATSRSKGLAGTLEQFF
many,TRBV12-3/TRBV12-4,-,TRBJ1-1,TGTGCCAGCAGTTTAGGCTCGAGGAACACTGAAGCTTTCTTT,CASSLGSRNTEAFF
few,TRBV7-9,-,TRBJ2-1,TGTGCCAGCAGCAGACGTACGGGGGTTAATGAGCAGTTCTTC,CASSRRTGVNEQFF
few,TRBV11-2,-,TRBJ2-3,TGTGCCAGCAGCTTAGACAGACCAGATACGCAGTATTTT,CASSLDRPDTQYF
many,TRBV7-8,TRBD1,TRBJ2-7,TGTGCCAGCAGCCGGAACCCGGGACAGCCCTACGAGCAGTACTTC,CASSRNPGQPYEQYF